Following are 5 T cell receptor beta chains from one sample sequenced in a study of blood T cell repertoires in COVID-19. The repertoire was sequenced with immunoSEQ multiplex PCR; TCRdb's copy has only in-frame clones and lacks some. The table records 100,000 to 150,000 clones, roughly 90% of them present only once. Sequencing was carried out using peripheral blood. The receptors were sampled from a man between 60 and 70 years old with COVID-19, enrolled during active disease.

This clone was recorded only once. The chain employs TRBV11-2 and TRBJ1-5, with D tentatively TRBD1 (6 bases). Between the trimmed V and J ends, which lost 0 bases and 7 bases, there was a span of 7 bases. Germline V gene data show CDR1 as SGHAT and CDR2 as FQNNGV. The CDR3 contains 13 residues. CDR3 nucleotides: TGTGCCAGCAGCTTAGAAAGGGGGCAGCCCCAGCATTTT. Amino acids: CASSLERGQPQHF.

CDR3 in amino acids: CSGEGTGGVNTEAFF. CDR3 in DNA: TGCAGCGGCGAAGGGACAGGGGGGGTGAACACTGAAGCTTTCTTT. The chain has TRBV29-1 and TRBJ1-1, with 11 bases aligning to TRBD1. The trim removed 7 bases at V and 0 bases at J, leaving 7 bases unmatched. The V gene's germline CDR1 is SQVTM and CDR2 ANQGSEA. This CDR3 region has 15 residues.

The chain is built from TRBV25-1 and TRBJ1-1; D is unclear. This CDR3 region has 13 residues. Germline V gene lookup returns CDR1 MGHDK and CDR2 SYGVNS. V shed 2 bases and J shed 6 bases, with 10 bases lying between them. The CDR3: CASSEMVSSEAFF. The CDR3, as DNA: TGTGCCAGCAGTGAAATGGTGAGCTCTGAAGCTTTCTTT.

The chain uses TRBV19 and TRBJ2-1; a possible D gene is TRBD2 (5 bases). Germline CDR1 reads LNHDA; CDR2 reads SQIVND (reference sequence). Trimming pared 6 bases from V and 4 bases from J, leaving 7 bases between. The CDR3 runs to 12 residues. The CDR3 protein is CASSRDYNEQFF. As DNA, the CDR3 is TGTGCCAGTAGCCGGGATTACAATGAGCAGTTCTTC.

This chain connects TRBV5-1 to TRBJ2-3; unclear D gene. Per germline, CDR1 SGHRS and CDR2 YFSETQ. The CDR3 has 11 residues. V was trimmed by 3 bases and J by 6 bases, leaving 5 bases between them. The CDR3 region is CASSWADTQYF. The DNA of the CDR3 is TGCGCCAGCAGCTGGGCCGATACGCAGTATTTT. The whole variable domain, remainder taken from reference TRBV5-1 and TRBJ2-3, is KAGVTQTPRYLIKTRGQQVTLSCSPISGHRSVSWYQQTPGQGLQFLFEYFSETQRNKGNFPGRFSGRQFSNSRSEMNVSTLELGDSALYLCASSWADTQYFGPGTRLTVL.